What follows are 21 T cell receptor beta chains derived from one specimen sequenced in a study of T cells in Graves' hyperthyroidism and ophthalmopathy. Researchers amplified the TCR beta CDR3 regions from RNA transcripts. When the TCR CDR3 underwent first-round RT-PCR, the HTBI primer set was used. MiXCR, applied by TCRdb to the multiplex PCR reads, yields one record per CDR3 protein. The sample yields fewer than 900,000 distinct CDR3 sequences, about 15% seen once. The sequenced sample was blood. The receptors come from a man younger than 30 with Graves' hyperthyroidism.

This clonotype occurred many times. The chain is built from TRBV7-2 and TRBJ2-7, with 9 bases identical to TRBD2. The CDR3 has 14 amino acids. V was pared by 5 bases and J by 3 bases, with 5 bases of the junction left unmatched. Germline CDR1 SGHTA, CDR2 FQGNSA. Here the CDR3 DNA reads TGTGCCAGCAGCAATGTAGCGGGAGTCTACGAGCAGTACTTC. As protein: CASSNVAGVYEQYF.

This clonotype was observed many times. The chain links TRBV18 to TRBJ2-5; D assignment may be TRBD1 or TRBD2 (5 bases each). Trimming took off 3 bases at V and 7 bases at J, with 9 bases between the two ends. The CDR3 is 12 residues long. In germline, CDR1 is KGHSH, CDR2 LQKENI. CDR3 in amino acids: CASSPVGRTQYF. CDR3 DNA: TGTGCCAGCTCACCGGTGGGACGGACCCAGTACTTC. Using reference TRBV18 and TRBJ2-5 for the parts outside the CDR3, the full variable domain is NAGVMQNPRHLVRRRGQEARLRCSPMKGHSHVYWYRQLPEEGLKFMVYLQKENIIDESGMPKERFSAEFPKEGPSILRIQQVVRGDSAAYFCASSPVGRTQYFGPGTRLLVL.

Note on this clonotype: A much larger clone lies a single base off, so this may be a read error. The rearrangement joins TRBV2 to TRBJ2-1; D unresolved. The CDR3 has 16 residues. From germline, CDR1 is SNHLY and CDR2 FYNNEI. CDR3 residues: CASGEIPASSYNEQFF. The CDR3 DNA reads TGTGCCAGCGGTGAAATCCCCGCAAGCTCCTACAATGAGCAGTTCTTC.

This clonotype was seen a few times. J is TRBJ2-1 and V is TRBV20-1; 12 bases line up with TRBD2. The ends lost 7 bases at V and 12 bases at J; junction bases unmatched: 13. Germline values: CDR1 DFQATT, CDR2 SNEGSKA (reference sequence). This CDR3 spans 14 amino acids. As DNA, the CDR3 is TGCAGTGTTACGACTAGCGGGGGCGTTTTTGGGCAGTTCTTC. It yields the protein CSVTTSGGVFGQFF.

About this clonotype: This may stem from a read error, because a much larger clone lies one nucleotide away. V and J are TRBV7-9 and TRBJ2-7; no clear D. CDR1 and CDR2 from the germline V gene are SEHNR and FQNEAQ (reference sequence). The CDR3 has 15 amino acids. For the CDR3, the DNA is TGTGCCAGCAGCTTTAGTGGACGGAGAACCTACGGGCAGTACTTC. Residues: CASSFSGRRTYGQYF.

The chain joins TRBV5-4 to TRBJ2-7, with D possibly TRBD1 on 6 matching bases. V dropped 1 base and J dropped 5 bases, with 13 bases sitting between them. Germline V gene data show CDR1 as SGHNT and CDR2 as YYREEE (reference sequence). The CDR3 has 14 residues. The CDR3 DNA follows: TGTGCCAGCAGCTTGAAAGGACAGCTACACGAGCAGTACTTC. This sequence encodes CASSLKGQLHEQYF.

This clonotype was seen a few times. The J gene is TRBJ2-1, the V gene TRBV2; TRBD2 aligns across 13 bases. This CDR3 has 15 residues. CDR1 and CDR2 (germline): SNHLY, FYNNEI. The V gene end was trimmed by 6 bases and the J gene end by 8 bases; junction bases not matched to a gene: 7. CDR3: CASRTGLAGRYEQFF. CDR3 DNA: TGTGCCAGCAGGACGGGACTAGCGGGAAGGTATGAGCAGTTCTTC. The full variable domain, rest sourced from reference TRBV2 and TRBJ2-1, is EPEVTQTPSHQVTQMGQEVILRCVPISNHLYFYWYRQILGQKVEFLVSFYNNEISEKSEIFDDQFSVERPDGSNFTLKIRSTKLEDSAMYFCASRTGLAGRYEQFFGPGTRLTVL.

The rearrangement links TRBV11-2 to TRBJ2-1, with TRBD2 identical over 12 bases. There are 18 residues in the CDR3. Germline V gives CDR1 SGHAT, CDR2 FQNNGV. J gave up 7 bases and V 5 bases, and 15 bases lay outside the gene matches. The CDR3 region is CASSPRLAGVGGGNEQFF. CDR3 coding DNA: TGTGCCAGCAGCCCCCGACTAGCGGGAGTGGGGGGGGGGAATGAGCAGTTCTTC.

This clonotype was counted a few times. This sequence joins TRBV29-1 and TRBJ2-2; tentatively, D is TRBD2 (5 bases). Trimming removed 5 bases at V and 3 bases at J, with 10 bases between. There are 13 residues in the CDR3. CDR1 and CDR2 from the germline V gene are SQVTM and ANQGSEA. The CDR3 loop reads CSVRGWDTGELFF. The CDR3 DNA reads TGCAGCGTTAGAGGGTGGGACACCGGGGAGCTGTTTTTT.

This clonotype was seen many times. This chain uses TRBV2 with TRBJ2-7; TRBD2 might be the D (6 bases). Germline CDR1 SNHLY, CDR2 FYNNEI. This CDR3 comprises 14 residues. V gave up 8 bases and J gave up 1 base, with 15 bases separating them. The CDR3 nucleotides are TGTGCCAGCTGGGACTCCCAGGCGTCCTACGAGCAGTACTTC. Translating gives CASWDSQASYEQYF.

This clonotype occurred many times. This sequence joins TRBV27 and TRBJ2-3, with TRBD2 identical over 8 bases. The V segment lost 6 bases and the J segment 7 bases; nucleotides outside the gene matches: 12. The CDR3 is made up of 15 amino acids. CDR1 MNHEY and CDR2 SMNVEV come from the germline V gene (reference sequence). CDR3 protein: CASRRHGTSGNTQYF. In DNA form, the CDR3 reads TGTGCCAGCAGGAGACACGGGACTAGTGGGAATACGCAGTATTTT.

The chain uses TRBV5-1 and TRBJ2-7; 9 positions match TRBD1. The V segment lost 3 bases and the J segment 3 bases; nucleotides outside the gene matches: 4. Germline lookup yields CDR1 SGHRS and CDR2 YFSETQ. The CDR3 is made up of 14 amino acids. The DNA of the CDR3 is TGCGCCAGCAGCTGGGGGACAGGGTTCTACGAGCAGTACTTC. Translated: CASSWGTGFYEQYF.

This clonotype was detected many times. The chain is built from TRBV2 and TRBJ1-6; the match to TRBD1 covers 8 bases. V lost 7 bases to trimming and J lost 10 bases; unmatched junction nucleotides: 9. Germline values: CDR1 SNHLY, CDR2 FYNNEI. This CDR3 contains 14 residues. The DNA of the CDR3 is TGTGCCAGCACCAGACAGGGGCGAGGATCACCCCTCCACTTT. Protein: CASTRQGRGSPLHF.

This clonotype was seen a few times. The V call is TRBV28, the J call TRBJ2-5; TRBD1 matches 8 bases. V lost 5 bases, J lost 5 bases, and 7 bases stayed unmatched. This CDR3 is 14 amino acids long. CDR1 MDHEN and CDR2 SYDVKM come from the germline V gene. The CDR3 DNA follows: TGTGCCAGCAGTATGGGACAGGTTGGGGAGACCCAGTACTTC. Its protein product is CASSMGQVGETQYF.

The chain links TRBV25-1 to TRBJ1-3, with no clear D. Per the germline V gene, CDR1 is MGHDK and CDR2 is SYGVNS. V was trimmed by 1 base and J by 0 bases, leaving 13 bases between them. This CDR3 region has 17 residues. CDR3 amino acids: CASSEFIDGTSGNTIYF. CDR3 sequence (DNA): TGTGCCAGCAGTGAATTCATTGACGGAACCTCTGGAAACACCATATATTTT.

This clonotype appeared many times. The CDR3 DNA reads as TGTGCCAGCAGCCCAGGGCGGGGTTCGGGGACTGAAGCTTTCTTT. It encodes CASSPGRGSGTEAFF. This sequence joins TRBV11-3 and TRBJ1-1; D possibly corresponds to TRBD1 (5 bases). Germline-derived CDR1 and CDR2 are SGHNT and YENEEA. The CDR3 is 15 amino acids. V was shortened by 5 bases and J by 5 bases, with 18 bases between the two germline ends.

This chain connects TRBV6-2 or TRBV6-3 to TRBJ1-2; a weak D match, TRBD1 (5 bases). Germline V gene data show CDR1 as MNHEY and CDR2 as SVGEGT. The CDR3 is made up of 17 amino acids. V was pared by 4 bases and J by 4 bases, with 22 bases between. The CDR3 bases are TGTGCCAGCAGTTTGTTTATCGGGACGGCTGTGCTCTATGGCTACACCTTC. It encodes CASSLFIGTAVLYGYTF.

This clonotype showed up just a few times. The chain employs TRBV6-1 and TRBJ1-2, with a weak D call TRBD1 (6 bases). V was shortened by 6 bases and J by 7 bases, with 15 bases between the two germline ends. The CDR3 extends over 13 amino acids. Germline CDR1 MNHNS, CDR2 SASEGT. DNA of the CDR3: TGTGCCAGCAGCCAAACAGGGCGGGGTGGCTACACCTTC. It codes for CASSQTGRGGYTF.

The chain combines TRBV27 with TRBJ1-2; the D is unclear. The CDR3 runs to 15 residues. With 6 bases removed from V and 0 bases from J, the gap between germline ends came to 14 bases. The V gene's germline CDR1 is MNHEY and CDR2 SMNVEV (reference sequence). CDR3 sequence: CASRPLVFTNYGYTF. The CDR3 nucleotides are TGTGCCAGCAGACCACTTGTCTTTACTAACTATGGCTACACCTTC.

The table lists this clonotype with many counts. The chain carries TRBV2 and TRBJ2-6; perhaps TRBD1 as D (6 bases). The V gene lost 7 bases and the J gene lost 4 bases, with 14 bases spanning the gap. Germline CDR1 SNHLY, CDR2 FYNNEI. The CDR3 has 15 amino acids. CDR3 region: CASTTTGTGANVLTF. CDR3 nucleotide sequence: TGTGCCAGCACCACCACAGGGACCGGGGCCAACGTCCTGACTTTC. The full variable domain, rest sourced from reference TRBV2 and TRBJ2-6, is EPEVTQTPSHQVTQMGQEVILRCVPISNHLYFYWYRQILGQKVEFLVSFYNNEISEKSEIFDDQFSVERPDGSNFTLKIRSTKLEDSAMYFCASTTTGTGANVLTFGAGSRLTVL.

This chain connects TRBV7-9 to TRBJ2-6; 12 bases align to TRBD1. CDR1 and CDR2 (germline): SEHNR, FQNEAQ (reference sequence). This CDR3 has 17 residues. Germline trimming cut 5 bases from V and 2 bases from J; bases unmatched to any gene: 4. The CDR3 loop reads CASSRDRGLTGANVLTF. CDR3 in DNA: TGTGCCAGCAGCCGGGACAGGGGGCTGACTGGGGCCAACGTCCTGACTTTC. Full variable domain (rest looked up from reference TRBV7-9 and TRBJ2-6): DTGVSQNPRHKITKRGQNVTFRCDPISEHNRLYWYRQTLGQGPEFLTYFQNEAQLEKSRLLSDRFSAERPKGSFSTLEIQRTEQGDSAMYLCASSRDRGLTGANVLTFGAGSRLTVL.